This TCR beta chain came from a study of T cell responses to AZD1222 COVID-19 vaccine. The table came from immunoSEQ multiplex PCR; TCRdb's copy has only in-frame clones and leaves some out. This sample has roughly 150,000 clones, with nearly 90% found just once. On this clone itself: What it recognizes is unknown.

This CDR3 is built from 15 residues. Unmatched junction bases numbered 6, after V lost 1 base and J lost 4 bases. CDR1 LGHDT and CDR2 YNNKEL come from the germline V gene (reference sequence). Study conclusions and caveats: Recipients of two AZD1222 doses showed rising Spike-specific TCR breadth and depth. The donor cohort was predominantly white British with a female majority, and clonal diversity may have been underestimated. Reports indicate that nearly half of spike-specific TCRs are directed at unmutated variant regions.

This clonotype was obtained from an adult in good health. The material was peripheral blood, obtained on day 0 of AZD1222 vaccination. This chain joins TRBV3-1 (or the pseudogene TRBV3-2) and TRBJ2-7, with 8 bases fitting TRBD2. CDR3 loop: CASSQGGRSRYEQYF. The CDR3 nucleotides read TGTGCCAGCAGCCAAGGCGGGAGGAGTAGGTACGAGCAGTACTTC.